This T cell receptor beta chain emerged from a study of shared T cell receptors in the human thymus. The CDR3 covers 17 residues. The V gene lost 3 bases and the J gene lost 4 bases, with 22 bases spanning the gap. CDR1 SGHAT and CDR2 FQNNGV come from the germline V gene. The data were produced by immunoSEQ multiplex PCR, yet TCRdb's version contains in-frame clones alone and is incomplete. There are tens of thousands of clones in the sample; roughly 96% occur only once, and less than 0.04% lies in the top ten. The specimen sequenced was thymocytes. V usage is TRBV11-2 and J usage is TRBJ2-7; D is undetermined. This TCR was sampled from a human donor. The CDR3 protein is CASSFPSGRPKEYEQYF. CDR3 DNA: TGTGCCAGCAGCTTCCCCTCTGGGCGGCCGAAGGAATACGAGCAGTACTTC.